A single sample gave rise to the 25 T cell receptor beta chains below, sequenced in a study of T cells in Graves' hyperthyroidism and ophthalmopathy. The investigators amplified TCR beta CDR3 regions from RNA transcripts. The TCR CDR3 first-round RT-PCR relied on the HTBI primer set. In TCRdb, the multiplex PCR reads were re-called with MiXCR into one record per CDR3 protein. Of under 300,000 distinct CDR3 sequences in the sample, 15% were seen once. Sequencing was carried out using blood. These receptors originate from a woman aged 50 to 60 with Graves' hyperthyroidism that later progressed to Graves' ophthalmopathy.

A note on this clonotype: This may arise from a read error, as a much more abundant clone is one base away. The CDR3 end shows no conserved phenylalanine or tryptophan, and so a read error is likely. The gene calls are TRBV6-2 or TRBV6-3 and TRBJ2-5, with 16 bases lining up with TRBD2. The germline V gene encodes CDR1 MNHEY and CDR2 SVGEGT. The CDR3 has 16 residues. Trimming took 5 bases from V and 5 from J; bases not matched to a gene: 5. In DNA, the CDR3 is TGTGCCAGCAGTAATCAGGGACTAGCGGGAGGGGAGACCCAGTACTCC. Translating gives CASSNQGLAGGETQYS.

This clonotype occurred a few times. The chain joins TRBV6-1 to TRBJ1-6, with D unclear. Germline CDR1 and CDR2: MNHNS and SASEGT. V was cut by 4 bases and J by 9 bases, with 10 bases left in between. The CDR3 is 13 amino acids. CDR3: CASSGILSSPLHF. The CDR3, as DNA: TGTGCCAGCAGTGGGATCTTGAGTTCACCCCTCCACTTT.

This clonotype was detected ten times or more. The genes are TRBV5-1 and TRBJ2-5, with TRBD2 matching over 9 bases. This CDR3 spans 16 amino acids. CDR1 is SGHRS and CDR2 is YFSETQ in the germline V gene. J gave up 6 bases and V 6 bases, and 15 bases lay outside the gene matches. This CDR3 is CASTEGSGRLLKTQYF. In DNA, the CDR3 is TGCGCCAGCACTGAGGGTAGCGGGAGACTCCTGAAGACCCAGTACTTC.

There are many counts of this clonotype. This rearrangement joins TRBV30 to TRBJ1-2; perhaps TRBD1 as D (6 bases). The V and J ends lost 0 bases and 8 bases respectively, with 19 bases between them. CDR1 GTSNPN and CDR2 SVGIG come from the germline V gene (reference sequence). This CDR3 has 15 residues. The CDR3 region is CAWSVPRQAKEGYTF. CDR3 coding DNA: TGTGCCTGGAGTGTCCCCAGACAGGCGAAGGAAGGCTACACCTTC.

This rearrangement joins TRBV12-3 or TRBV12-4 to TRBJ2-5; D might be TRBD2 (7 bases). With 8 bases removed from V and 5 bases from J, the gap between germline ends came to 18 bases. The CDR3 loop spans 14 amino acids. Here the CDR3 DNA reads TGTGCCAGCGGGGAGGGGGGCGCGGTCGAGACCCAGTACTTC. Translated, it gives CASGEGGAVETQYF.

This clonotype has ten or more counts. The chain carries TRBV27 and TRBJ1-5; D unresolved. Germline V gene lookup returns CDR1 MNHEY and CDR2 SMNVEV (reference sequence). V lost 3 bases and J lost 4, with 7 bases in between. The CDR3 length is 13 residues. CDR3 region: CASSFKGNQPQHF. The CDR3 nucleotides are TGTGCCAGCAGTTTTAAGGGAAATCAGCCCCAGCATTTT.

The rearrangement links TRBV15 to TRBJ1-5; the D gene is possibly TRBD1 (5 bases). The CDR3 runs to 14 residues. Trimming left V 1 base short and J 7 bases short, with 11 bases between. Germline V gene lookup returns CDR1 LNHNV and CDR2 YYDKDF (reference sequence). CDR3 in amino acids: CATSRVAGTQPQHF. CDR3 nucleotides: TGTGCCACCAGCAGAGTGGCAGGGACCCAGCCCCAGCATTTT. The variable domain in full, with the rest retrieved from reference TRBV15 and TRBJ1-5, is DAMVIQNPRYQVTQFGKPVTLSCSQTLNHNVMYWYQQKSSQAPKLLFHYYDKDFNNEADTPDNFQSRRPNTSFCFLDIRSPGLGDTAMYLCATSRVAGTQPQHFGDGTRLSIL.

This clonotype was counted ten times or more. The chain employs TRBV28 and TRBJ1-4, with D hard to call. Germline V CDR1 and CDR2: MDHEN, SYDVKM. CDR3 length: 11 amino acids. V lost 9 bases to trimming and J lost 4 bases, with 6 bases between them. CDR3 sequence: CASAHNEKLFF. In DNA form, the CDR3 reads TGTGCCAGTGCCCATAATGAAAAACTGTTTTTT.

The DNA for the CDR3 is TGTGCCAGCAGGTCTGCGACAGGGGACAATGAGCAGTTCTTC. It encodes CASRSATGDNEQFF. The chain is built from TRBV7-3 and TRBJ2-1, with 8 nucleotides matching TRBD1. CDR3 length: 14 residues. V lost 6 bases, J lost 5 bases, and 6 bases stayed unmatched. The V gene's germline CDR1 is SGHTA and CDR2 FQGTGA. Drawing the rest from reference TRBV7-3 and TRBJ2-1, the complete variable domain is GAGVSQTPSNKVTEKGKYVELRCDPISGHTALYWYRQSLGQGPEFLIYFQGTGAADDSGLPNDRFFAVRPEGSVSTLKIQRTERGDSAVYLCASRSATGDNEQFFGPGTRLTVL.

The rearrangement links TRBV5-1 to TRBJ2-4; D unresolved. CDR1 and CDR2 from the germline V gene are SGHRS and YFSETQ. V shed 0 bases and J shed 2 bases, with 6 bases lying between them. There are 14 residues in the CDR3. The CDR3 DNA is TGCGCCAGCAGCTTGGCACAGCCCAAAAACATTCAGTACTTC. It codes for CASSLAQPKNIQYF.

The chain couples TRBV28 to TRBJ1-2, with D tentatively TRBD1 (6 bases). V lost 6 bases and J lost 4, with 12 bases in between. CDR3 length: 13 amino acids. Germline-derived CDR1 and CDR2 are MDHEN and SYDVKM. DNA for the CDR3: TGTGCCAGCAGGTCTCCAGGGGTCTATGGCTACACCTTC. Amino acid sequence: CASRSPGVYGYTF.

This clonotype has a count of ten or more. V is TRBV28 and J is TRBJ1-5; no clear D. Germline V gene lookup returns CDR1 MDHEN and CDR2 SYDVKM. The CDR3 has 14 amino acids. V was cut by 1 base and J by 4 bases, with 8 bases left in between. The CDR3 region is CASSLSDWNQPQHF. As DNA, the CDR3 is TGTGCCAGCAGTTTATCAGATTGGAATCAGCCCCAGCATTTT.

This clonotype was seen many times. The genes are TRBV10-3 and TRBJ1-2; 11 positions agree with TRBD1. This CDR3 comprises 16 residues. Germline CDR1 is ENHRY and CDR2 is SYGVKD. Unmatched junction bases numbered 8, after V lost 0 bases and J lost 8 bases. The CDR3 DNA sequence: TGTGCCATCAGTGAGTCGTGGACAGGGGGCGAAAGGGGCTACACCTTC. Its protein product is CAISESWTGGERGYTF.

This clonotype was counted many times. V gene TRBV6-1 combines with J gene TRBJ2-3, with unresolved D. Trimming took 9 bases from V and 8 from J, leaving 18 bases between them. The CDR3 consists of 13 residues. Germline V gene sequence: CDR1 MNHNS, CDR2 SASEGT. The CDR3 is CASRSEATGTQYF. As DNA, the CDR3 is TGTGCCAGTAGATCCGAGGCCACCGGTACGCAGTATTTT.

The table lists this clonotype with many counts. DNA for the CDR3: TGTGCCAGCATTTCCCAGGGAGGGGGGCATTCACCCCTCCACTTT. Its protein is CASISQGGGHSPLHF. J is TRBJ1-6 and V is TRBV6-1, with a tentative D call TRBD1 (6 bases). Deletions cut 7 bases from V and 8 bases from J, with 18 bases between. The CDR3 spans 15 residues. The germline V gene has CDR1 MNHNS and CDR2 SASEGT.

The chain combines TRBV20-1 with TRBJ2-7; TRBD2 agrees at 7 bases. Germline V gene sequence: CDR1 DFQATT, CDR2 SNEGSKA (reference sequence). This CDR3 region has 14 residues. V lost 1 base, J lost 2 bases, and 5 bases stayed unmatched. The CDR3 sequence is CSARAASGTYEQYF. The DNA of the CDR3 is TGCAGTGCTAGAGCGGCTAGCGGAACCTACGAGCAGTACTTC.

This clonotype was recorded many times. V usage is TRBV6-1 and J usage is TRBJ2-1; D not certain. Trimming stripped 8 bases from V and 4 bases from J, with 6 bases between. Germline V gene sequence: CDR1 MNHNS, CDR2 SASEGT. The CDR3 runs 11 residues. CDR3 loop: CASYAYNEQFF. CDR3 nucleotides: TGTGCCAGCTACGCGTACAATGAGCAGTTCTTC.

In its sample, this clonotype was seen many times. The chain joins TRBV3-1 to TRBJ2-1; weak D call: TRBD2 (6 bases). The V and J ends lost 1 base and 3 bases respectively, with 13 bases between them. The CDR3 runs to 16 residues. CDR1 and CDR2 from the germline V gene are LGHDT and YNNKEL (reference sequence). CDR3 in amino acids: CASSQVVRGLYNEQFF. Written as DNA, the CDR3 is TGTGCCAGCAGCCAAGTTGTAAGGGGACTCTACAATGAGCAGTTCTTC.

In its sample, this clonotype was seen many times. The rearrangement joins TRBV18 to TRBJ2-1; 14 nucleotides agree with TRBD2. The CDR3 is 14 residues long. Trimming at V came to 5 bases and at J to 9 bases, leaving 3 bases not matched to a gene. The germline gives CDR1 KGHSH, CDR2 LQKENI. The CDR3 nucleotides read TGTGCCAGCTCATCCGGGACTAGCGGGAGTGAGCAGTTCTTC. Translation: CASSSGTSGSEQFF.

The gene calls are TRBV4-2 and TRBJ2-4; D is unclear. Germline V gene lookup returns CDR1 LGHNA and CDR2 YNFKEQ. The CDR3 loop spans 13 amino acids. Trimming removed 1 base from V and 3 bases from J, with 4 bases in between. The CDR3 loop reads CASSQAVKNIQYF. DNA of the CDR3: TGTGCCAGCAGCCAAGCAGTCAAAAACATTCAGTACTTC.

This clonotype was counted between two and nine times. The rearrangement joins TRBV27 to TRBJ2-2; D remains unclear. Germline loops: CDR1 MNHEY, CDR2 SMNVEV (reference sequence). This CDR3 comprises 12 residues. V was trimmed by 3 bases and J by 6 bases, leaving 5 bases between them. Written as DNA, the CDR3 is TGTGCCAGCAGTTTTTGGGCCGGGGAGCTGTTTTTT. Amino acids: CASSFWAGELFF.

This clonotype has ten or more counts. Here the CDR3 DNA reads TGTGCCAGCAGCAGTACCCCGGACGGTGTGGAGCAGTTCTTC. It yields the protein CASSSTPDGVEQFF. The chain carries TRBV3-1 and TRBJ2-1; D not resolved. The CDR3 is 14 amino acids. V shed 5 bases and J shed 10 bases, with 18 bases lying between them. Per germline, CDR1 LGHDT and CDR2 YNNKEL (reference sequence).

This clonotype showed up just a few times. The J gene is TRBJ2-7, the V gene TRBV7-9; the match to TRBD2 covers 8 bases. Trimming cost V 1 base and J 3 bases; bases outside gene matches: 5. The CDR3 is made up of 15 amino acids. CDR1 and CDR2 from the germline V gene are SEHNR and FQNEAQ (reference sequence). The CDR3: CASSLVLAGRYEQYF. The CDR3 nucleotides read TGTGCCAGCAGCTTAGTGCTAGCGGGTCGCTACGAGCAGTACTTC.

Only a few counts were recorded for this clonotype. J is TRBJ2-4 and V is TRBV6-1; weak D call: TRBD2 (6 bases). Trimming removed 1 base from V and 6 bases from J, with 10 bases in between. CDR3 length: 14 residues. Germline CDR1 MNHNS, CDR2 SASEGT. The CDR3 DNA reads TGTGCCAGCAGTGAAGGTGGGACTGGAAACATTCAGTACTTC. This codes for CASSEGGTGNIQYF.

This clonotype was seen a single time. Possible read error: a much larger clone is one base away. The CDR3 DNA is TGCAGTGCTAGAGGGAGGGCCTTTGAGCAGTTCTTC. It yields the protein CSARGRAFEQFF. V and J are TRBV20-1 and TRBJ2-1, with a weak D call TRBD2 (6 bases). CDR1 and CDR2 from the germline V gene are DFQATT and SNEGSKA (reference sequence). The V end lost 1 base, the J end lost 9 bases, and 10 bases lay between the germline ends. The CDR3 is 12 amino acids.